This TCR beta chain was captured by sequencing in a study of PD-1 blockade in classical Hodgkin lymphoma (dated by TCRdb to about 2020). About the investigation overall: Nivolumab dosing was 3 mg/kg intravenously every 2 weeks, continuing until either disease progression or unacceptable toxicity. To define a peripheral blood immune signature of response to PD-1 blockade in classical Hodgkin lymphoma, the study combined TCR beta sequencing with CyTOF.

Turning to this clone: There is no known antigen for this receptor. No base-level quality is on record; no much larger clone is a single base apart.

The germline V gene specifies MNHEY as CDR1 and SVGAGI as CDR2. The CDR3 spans 15 residues, from the cysteine through the phenylalanine. The kept DNA is CDR3 alone, 45 bases in frame from the first base. V loses 8 bases of germline sequence and J loses 2 bases, and the interval between the two ends is 17 bases. The Qiagen DNeasy kit was used to extract genomic DNA both from unsorted PBMCs and from the negatively selected CD4+ and CD8+ fractions. Amplification of TCR beta CDR3 regions was done by immunoSEQ multiplex PCR with primers that anneal to V and J segments. Amplification bias was minimized using a synthetic immune receptor repertoire, and residual bias was removed computationally after sequencing. As for how the authors treated the data: Repertoire diversity was quantified as the Shannon entropy index using custom Python scripts. Unsorted, CD4+ and CD8+ repertoires were examined separately, except in combined analyses, for which CD4+ and CD8+ sequences were merged in silico. A clone counted as expanded when the clone's frequency after treatment rose at least 2-fold relative to C1D1, and clones undetected at baseline were given a pseudocount of 0.5. Singleton clones were defined as clones with 0 or 1 copy at C1D1, and non-singleton clones were defined as clones with 2 or more copies. Clones expanded in unsorted samples were labelled as CD4+, CD8+ or unknown by matching protein sequences in sorted samples from the same patient. Wilcoxon tests on paired samples were used to test changes in diversity from C1D1 to C4D1. TCRdb stores this immuneACCESS table with in-frame sequences only. Part of the clones is absent; in the studies checked, under half of the shortfall reflects unresolved V genes, and no reason is known for the rest. That table is the source of V, J and clone size, and D and trimming were worked out from the DNA. This sample has roughly 20,000 clones in its table, and about four fifths of those were observed once. The top ten clonotypes cover 6.3% of the sample.

Broad study findings and their caveats: Newly diagnosed patients were reported to have lower baseline TCR diversity than healthy donors, and relapsed/refractory patients were reported to have lower baseline TCR diversity still. Only a single clinical trial cohort was studied, and what caused the repertoire differences, possibly disease activity or prior therapy, remained undefined. CD4+ but not CD8+ TCR diversity rose significantly by C4D1 (p=0.0027 vs p=0.16), most apparent in complete responders (p=0.02). Trial patients with a complete response had baseline diversity similar to that of newly diagnosed patients, while partial responders and progressors had significantly lower diversity. Patients starting nivolumab less than 1 year after ASCT had lower diversity and were excluded from later analyses to avoid confounding by immune reconstitution.

This specimen's time point label, interpreted: cycle 1 day 1 (C1D1), immediately before nivolumab initiation. Every trial patient had relapsed following autologous stem cell transplantation, and prior brentuximab vedotin exposure was what differed among cohorts A, B and C. The trial cohort included 55 to 65 patients with relapsed/refractory classical Hodgkin lymphoma, and each patient had a best overall response of complete response, partial response or progressive disease. Single-agent nivolumab was administered to trial patients in the multi-cohort phase II CheckMate 205 trial. An independent review committee assessed best overall response by applying the 2007 International Working Group response criteria. Trial PBMCs were collected immediately before nivolumab initiation (C1D1) and during therapy at cycle 2 day 1 and cycle 4 day 1. Peripheral blood was collected in 8 mL Vacutainer Cell Preparation Tubes, from which PBMCs were isolated by centrifugation and then cryopreserved.

The specimen comprised peripheral blood mononuclear cells (PBMCs), sampled at baseline. The rearrangement joined TRBV6-5 to TRBJ2-3; a tentative D call is TRBD2 (6 bases match). The TCR sequence derives from a human donor with classical Hodgkin lymphoma. The DNA reads as follows: TGTGCCAGCCACCGACGGGGGTCCCCCACAGATACGCAGTATTTT. It translates as CASHRRGSPTDTQYF.